This T cell receptor beta chain was documented in a study of shared clonotypes between healthy human individuals. TCRdb's table, derived via immunoSEQ multiplex PCR, lists solely in-frame clones and lacks some. This sample has fewer than 1.8 million clones, with 98% found just once. Per the germline V gene, CDR1 is SGHRS and CDR2 is YFSETQ. This CDR3 comprises 16 residues. J was trimmed by 7 bases and V by 4 bases; bases with no gene match: 11. The chain couples TRBV5-1 to TRBJ2-2, with 9 nucleotides matching TRBD2. The receptor comes from a man aged 25 to 40 in good health. Sequences were obtained from naive CD4+ T cells sorted from blood. Subset of the sample: CD45RA+ positively selected. The CDR3 DNA reads as TGCGCCAGCAGCCCCGCCGGACTAGCGATAGGCGGGGAGCTGTTTTTT. Protein sequence: CASSPAGLAIGGELFF.